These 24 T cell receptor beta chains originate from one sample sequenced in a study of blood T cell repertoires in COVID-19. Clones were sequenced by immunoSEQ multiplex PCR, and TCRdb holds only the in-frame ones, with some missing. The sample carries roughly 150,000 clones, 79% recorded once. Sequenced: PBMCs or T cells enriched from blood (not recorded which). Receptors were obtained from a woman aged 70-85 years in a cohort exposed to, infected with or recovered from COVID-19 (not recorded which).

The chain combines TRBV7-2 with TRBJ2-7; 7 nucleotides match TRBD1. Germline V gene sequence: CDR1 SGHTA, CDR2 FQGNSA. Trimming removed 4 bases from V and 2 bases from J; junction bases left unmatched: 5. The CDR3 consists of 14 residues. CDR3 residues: CASSSRQGTYEQYF. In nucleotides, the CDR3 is TGTGCCAGCAGCTCCCGACAGGGTACCTACGAGCAGTACTTC.

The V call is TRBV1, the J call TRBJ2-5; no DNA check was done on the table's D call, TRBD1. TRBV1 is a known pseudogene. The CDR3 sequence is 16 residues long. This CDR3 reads CTSSQSKRTVWETQYF. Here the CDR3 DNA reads TGCACCAGCAGCCAATCTAAACGGACAGTTTGGGAGACCCAGTACTTC.

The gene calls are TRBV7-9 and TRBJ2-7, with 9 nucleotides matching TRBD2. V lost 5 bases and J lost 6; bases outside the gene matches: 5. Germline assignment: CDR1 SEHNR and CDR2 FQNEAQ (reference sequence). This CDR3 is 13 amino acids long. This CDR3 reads CASSTGLASEQYF. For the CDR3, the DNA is TGTGCCAGCAGCACGGGACTAGCCAGCGAGCAGTACTTC.

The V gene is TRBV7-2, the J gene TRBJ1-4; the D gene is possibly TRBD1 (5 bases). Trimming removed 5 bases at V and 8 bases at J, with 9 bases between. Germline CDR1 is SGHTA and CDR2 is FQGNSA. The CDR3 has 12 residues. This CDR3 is CASSQRGEKLFF. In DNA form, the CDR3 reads TGTGCCAGCAGCCAGCGGGGGGAAAAACTGTTTTTT. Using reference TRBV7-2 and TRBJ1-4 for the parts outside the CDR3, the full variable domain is GAGVSQSPSNKVTEKGKDVELRCDPISGHTALYWYRQSLGQGLEFLIYFQGNSAPDKSGLPSDRFSAERTGGSVSTLTIQRTQQEDSAVYLCASSQRGEKLFFGSGTQLSVL.

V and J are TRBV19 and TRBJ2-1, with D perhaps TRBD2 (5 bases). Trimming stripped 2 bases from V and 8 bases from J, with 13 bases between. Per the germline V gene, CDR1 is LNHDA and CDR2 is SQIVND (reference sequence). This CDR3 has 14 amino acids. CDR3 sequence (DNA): TGTGCCAGTAGTATAAAACTAGTTTTCGATGAGCAGTTCTTC. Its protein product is CASSIKLVFDEQFF.

The CDR3 sequence: CASSQVSGLRTDTQYF. The CDR3 DNA is TGTGCCAGCAGCCAAGTATCGGGACTACGCACAGATACGCAGTATTTT. The chain couples TRBV4-2 to TRBJ2-3, with 7 bases matching TRBD2. This CDR3 is 16 amino acids long. The junction had 5 bases not matched to a gene; V was cut back by 1 base and J by 1 base. Per germline, CDR1 LGHNA and CDR2 YNFKEQ.

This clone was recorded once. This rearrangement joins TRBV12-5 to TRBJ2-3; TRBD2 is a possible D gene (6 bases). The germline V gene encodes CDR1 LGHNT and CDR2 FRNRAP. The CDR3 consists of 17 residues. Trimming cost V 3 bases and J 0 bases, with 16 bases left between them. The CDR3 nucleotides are TGTGCTAGTGGTTTCGTTCTAGCGAAATATAGCACAGATACGCAGTATTTT. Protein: CASGFVLAKYSTDTQYF.

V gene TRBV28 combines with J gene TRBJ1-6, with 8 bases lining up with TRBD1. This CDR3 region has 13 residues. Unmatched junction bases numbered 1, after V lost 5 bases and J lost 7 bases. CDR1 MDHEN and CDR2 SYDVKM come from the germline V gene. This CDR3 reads CASSRDRNSPLHF. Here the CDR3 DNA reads TGTGCCAGCAGTAGGGACAGGAATTCACCCCTCCACTTT.

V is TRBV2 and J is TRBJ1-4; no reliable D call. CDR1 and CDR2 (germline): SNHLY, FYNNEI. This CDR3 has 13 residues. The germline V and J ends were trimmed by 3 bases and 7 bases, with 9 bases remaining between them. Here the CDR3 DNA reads TGTGCCAGCAGTGACGGGTACGGTGAAAAACTGTTTTTT. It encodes CASSDGYGEKLFF.

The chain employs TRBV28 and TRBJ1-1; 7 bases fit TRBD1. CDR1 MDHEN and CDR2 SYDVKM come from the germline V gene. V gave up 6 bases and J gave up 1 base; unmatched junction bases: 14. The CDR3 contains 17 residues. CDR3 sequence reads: CASSHNDWTGTNTEAFF. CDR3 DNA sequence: TGTGCCAGCAGCCACAATGATTGGACAGGAACGAACACTGAAGCTTTCTTT. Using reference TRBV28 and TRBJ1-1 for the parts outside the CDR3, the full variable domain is DVKVTQSSRYLVKRTGEKVFLECVQDMDHENMFWYRQDPGLGLRLIYFSYDVKMKEKGDIPEGYSVSREKKERFSLILESASTNQTSMYLCASSHNDWTGTNTEAFFGQGTRLTVV.

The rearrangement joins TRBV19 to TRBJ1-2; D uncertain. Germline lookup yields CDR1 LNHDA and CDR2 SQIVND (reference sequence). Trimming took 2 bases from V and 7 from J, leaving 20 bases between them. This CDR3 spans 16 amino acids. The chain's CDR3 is CASSISGFESHSGYTF. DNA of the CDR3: TGTGCCAGTAGTATAAGTGGTTTCGAATCTCACTCTGGCTACACCTTC.

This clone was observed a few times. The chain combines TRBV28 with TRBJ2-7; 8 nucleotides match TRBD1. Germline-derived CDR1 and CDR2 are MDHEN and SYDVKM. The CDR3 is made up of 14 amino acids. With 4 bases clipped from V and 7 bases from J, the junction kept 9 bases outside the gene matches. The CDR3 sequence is CASSWATGATEQYF. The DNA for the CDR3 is TGTGCCAGCAGTTGGGCGACAGGGGCCACGGAGCAGTACTTC.

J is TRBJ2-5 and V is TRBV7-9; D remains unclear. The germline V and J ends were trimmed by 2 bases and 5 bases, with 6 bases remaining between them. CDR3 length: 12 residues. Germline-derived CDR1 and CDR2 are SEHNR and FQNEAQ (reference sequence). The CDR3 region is CASSLNAETQYF. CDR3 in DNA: TGTGCCAGCAGCTTAAATGCGGAGACCCAGTACTTC.

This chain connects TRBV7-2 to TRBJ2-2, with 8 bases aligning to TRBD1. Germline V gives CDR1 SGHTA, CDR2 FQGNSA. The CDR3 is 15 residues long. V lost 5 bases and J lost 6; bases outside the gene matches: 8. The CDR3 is CASSLDGTGPGELFF. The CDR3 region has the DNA TGTGCCAGCAGCCTAGACGGGACAGGCCCCGGGGAGCTGTTTTTT. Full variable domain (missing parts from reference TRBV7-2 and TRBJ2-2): GAGVSQSPSNKVTEKGKDVELRCDPISGHTALYWYRQSLGQGLEFLIYFQGNSAPDKSGLPSDRFSAERTGGSVSTLTIQRTQQEDSAVYLCASSLDGTGPGELFFGEGSRLTVL.

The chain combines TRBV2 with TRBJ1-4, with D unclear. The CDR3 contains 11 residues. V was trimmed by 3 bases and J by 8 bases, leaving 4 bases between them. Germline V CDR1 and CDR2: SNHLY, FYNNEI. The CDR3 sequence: CASSEGEKLFF. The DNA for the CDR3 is TGTGCCAGCAGTGAGGGCGAAAAACTGTTTTTT.

CDR3 sequence: CASTRDSLAVGKLFF. The CDR3 region has the DNA TGTGCCTCCACTCGGGACTCCCTGGCCGTGGGAAAACTGTTTTTT. This rearrangement joins TRBV28 to TRBJ1-4, with a weak D call TRBD1 (5 bases). V lost 11 bases and J 10 bases, leaving 26 bases between the germline ends. This CDR3 is 15 amino acids long. In germline, CDR1 is MDHEN, CDR2 SYDVKM.

The CDR3 is CASSQDLAKISYNEQFF. CDR3 bases: TGTGCCAGCAGCCAAGATCTAGCGAAGATCTCCTACAATGAGCAGTTCTTC. The chain couples TRBV3-1 (or the pseudogene TRBV3-2) to TRBJ2-1, with a tentative D call TRBD2 (6 bases). The CDR3 consists of 17 residues. Germline V CDR1 and CDR2: LGHDT, YNNKEL (reference sequence). The V gene lost 0 bases and the J gene lost 0 bases, with 12 bases spanning the gap.

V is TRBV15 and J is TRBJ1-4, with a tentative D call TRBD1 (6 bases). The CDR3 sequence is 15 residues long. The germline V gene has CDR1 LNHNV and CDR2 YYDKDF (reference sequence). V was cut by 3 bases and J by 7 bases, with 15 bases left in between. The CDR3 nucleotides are TGTGCCACCAGCAGGGACCAGGGGTTACTTGAAAAACTGTTTTTT. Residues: CATSRDQGLLEKLFF.

The CDR3 here is CASSLRLAGITDTQYF. The CDR3 DNA is TGTGCCAGCAGCTTACGGCTAGCGGGTATAACAGATACGCAGTATTTT. The chain recombines TRBV7-9 with TRBJ2-3; the match to TRBD2 covers 8 bases. CDR1 and CDR2 from the germline V gene are SEHNR and FQNEAQ (reference sequence). The CDR3 runs 16 residues. The trim removed 2 bases at V and 3 bases at J, leaving 7 bases unmatched.

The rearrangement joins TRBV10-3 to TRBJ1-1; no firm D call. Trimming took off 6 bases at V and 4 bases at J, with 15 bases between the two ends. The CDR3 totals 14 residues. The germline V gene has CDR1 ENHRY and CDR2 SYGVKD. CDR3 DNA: TGTGCCATCAGGATAGGGAGCGGGAGCACTGAAGCTTTCTTT. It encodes CAIRIGSGSTEAFF.

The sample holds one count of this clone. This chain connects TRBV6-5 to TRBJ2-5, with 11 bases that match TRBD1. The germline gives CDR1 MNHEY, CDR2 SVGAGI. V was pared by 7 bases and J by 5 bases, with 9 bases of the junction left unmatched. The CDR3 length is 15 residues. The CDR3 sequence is CASKLRDRGIETQYF. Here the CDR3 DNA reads TGTGCCAGCAAACTACGGGACAGGGGGATCGAGACCCAGTACTTC.

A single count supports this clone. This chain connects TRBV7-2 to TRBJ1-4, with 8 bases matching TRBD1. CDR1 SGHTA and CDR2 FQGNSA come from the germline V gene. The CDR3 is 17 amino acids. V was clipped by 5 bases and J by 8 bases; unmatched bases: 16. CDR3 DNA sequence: TGTGCCAGCAGCAATGATGGCAGGGGGCTTGGTGGGGAAAAACTGTTTTTT. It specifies CASSNDGRGLGGEKLFF.

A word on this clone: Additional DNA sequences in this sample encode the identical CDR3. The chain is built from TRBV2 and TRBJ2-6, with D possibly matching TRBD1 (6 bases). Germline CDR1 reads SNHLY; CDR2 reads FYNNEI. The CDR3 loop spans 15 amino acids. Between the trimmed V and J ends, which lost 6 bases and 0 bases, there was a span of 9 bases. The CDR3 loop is CASSLQGSGANVLTF. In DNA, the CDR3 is TGTGCCAGCAGCTTACAGGGCTCTGGGGCCAACGTCCTGACTTTC.

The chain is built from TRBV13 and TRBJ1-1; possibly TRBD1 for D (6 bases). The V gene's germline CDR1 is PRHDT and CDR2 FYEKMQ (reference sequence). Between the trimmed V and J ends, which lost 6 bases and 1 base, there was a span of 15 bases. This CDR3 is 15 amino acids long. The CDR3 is CASRERGAPNTEAFF. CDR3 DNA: TGTGCCAGCAGAGAACGGGGGGCACCGAACACTGAAGCTTTCTTT.